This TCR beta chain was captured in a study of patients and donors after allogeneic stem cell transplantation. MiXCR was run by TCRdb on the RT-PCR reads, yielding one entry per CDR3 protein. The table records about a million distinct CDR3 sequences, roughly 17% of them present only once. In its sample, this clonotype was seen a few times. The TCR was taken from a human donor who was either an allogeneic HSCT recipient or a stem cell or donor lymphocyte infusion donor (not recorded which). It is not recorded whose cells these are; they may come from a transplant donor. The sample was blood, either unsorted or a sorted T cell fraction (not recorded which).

The CDR3 nucleotides read TGCGCCAGCAGCCACGCTGGACTACAGAACTATGGCTACACCTTC. Protein product: CASSHAGLQNYGYTF. The rearrangement links TRBV4-3 to TRBJ1-2; D uncertain. V lost 3 bases, J lost 2 bases, and 13 bases lay in between. There are 15 residues in the CDR3. Germline loops: CDR1 LGHNA, CDR2 YSLEER.